The 27 T cell receptor beta chains given below trace back to one sample, sequenced in a study of beta chain features in type 1 diabetes. General observations from the study: All four CD4+ subsets of Type 1 diabetes patients contained TCRB CDR3s that were moderately but significantly shorter.

Their cognate antigens are unknown. cDNA synthesis used the whole RNA isolate, giving expressed TCRB sequences. Assay: immunoSEQ multiplex PCR; the TCRdb copy retains only in-frame clones and omits some. The sample has over 300,000 clones; roughly a tenth are singletons. The sequenced sample consisted of central memory CD4+ T cells from blood. The receptors here all came from a young man with type 1 diabetes.

This chain's CDR3 is CASGQTNTGELFF. The CDR3 region has the DNA TGTGCCAGCGGACAGACGAACACCGGGGAGCTGTTTTTT. The gene calls are TRBV6-6 and TRBJ2-2, with D tentatively TRBD1 (6 bases). V lost 8 bases and J 0 bases, leaving 7 bases between the germline ends. Germline-derived CDR1 and CDR2 are MNHNY and SVGAGI (reference sequence). This CDR3 is 13 amino acids long.

V usage is TRBV21-1 and J usage is TRBJ1-1; the table assigns TRBD1, which was not confirmed against the DNA. TRBV21-1 constitutes a pseudogene. The CDR3 consists of 17 residues. CDR3 region: CASSKRKQVRSSTEAFF. The CDR3 bases are TGTGCCAGCAGCAAGAGAAAACAGGTGAGGTCTTCTACTGAAGCTTTCTTT.

This clone was recorded a few times. The V gene is TRBV4-1, the J gene TRBJ2-3; D could derive from TRBD1 or TRBD2 (6 bases each). The CDR3 has 14 residues. Looked up from germline, CDR1 is MGHRA and CDR2 is YSYEKL. Trimming took 0 bases from V and 6 from J, leaving 10 bases between them. CDR3 coding DNA: TGCGCCAGCAGCCAAGATGGGGGGCGGGATACGCAGTATTTT. As protein: CASSQDGGRDTQYF.

This clone occurred a few times. The rearrangement joins TRBV18 to TRBJ2-5; tentatively, D is TRBD1 (8 bases). Germline CDR1 reads KGHSH; CDR2 reads LQKENI. The V gene lost 3 bases and the J gene lost 2 bases, with 16 bases spanning the gap. CDR3 size: 16 residues. The CDR3 nucleotides read TGTGCCAGCTCACCGGCAACAGGGGGGGAGCAAGAGACCCAGTACTTC. Translation gives CASSPATGGEQETQYF.

This clone occurred a few times. This chain joins TRBV11-2 and TRBJ1-6, with 9 bases lining up with TRBD1. The CDR3 sequence is 16 residues long. Germline V gene data show CDR1 as SGHAT and CDR2 as FQNNGV. J gave up 8 bases and V 3 bases, and 8 bases lay outside the gene matches. CDR3 sequence reads: CASSFRGQGKDSPLHF. In DNA form, the CDR3 reads TGTGCCAGCAGCTTTAGGGGACAGGGAAAGGATTCACCCCTCCACTTT. Using reference TRBV11-2 and TRBJ1-6 for the parts outside the CDR3, the full variable domain is EAGVAQSPRYKIIEKRQSVAFWCNPISGHATLYWYQQILGQGPKLLIQFQNNGVVDDSQLPKDRFSAERLKGVDSTLKIQPAKLEDSAVYLCASSFRGQGKDSPLHFGNGTRLTVT.

This chain uses TRBV9 with TRBJ1-6; TRBD1 matches 10 bases. Germline assignment: CDR1 SGDLS and CDR2 YYNGEE. The V and J ends lost 2 bases and 6 bases, in that order; junction bases with no gene match: 2. The CDR3 is 15 residues long. The DNA for the CDR3 is TGTGCCAGCAGCGTCCGGGACAGGGGTAATTCACCCCTCCACTTT. Residues: CASSVRDRGNSPLHF.

The rearrangement joins TRBV7-8 to TRBJ2-1, with D unresolved. The CDR3 runs 13 residues. Germline assignment: CDR1 SGHVS and CDR2 FQNEAQ. Trimming pared 2 bases from V and 5 bases from J, leaving 7 bases between. The CDR3 nucleotides read TGTGCCAGCAGCTTACATAGACACAATGAGCAGTTCTTC. Protein product: CASSLHRHNEQFF.

The chain joins TRBV4-3 to TRBJ1-1; D gene ambiguous. This CDR3 has 16 amino acids. Germline V gene data show CDR1 as LGHNA and CDR2 as YSLEER. Trimming took off 0 bases at V and 1 base at J, with 12 bases between the two ends. CDR3 amino acids: CASSQDTGMRNTEAFF. DNA of the CDR3: TGCGCCAGCAGCCAAGATACGGGAATGAGGAACACTGAAGCTTTCTTT.

The chain joins TRBV5-1 to TRBJ2-1; D gene unclear. The CDR3 covers 15 residues. Germline values: CDR1 SGHRS, CDR2 YFSETQ. Trimming removed 0 bases from V and 5 bases from J, with 12 bases in between. The CDR3 nucleotides are TGCGCCAGCAGCTTGGGTTCGGGTAGGAACAATGAGCAGTTCTTC. Translated: CASSLGSGRNNEQFF.

This clone was seen more than once but under ten times. DNA for the CDR3: TGTGCCAGCAGTTCGGGGGTAAGCGAGCAGTACTTC. It translates to CASSSGVSEQYF. This chain connects TRBV28 to TRBJ2-7, with a tentative D call TRBD2 (6 bases). Germline CDR1 MDHEN, CDR2 SYDVKM. Deletions cut 4 bases from V and 6 bases from J, with 10 bases between. The CDR3 is 12 residues long. Using reference TRBV28 and TRBJ2-7 for the parts outside the CDR3, the full variable domain is DVKVTQSSRYLVKRTGEKVFLECVQDMDHENMFWYRQDPGLGLRLIYFSYDVKMKEKGDIPEGYSVSREKKERFSLILESASTNQTSMYLCASSSGVSEQYFGPGTRLTVT.

This clone was counted only a few times. V is TRBV7-2 and J is TRBJ2-3; 9 bases are shared with TRBD2. There are 16 residues in the CDR3. Germline CDR1 and CDR2: SGHTA and FQGNSA. V lost 6 bases to trimming and J lost 1 base; unmatched junction nucleotides: 8. The DNA for the CDR3 is TGTGCCAGCAGTTATTATAGCGGGGGAGGCACAGATACGCAGTATTTT. Translated, it gives CASSYYSGGGTDTQYF.

This sequence joins TRBV2 and TRBJ1-1; D possibly corresponds to TRBD1 (5 bases). The CDR3 is made up of 12 amino acids. V lost 7 bases, J lost 6 bases, and 12 bases lay in between. CDR1 and CDR2 from the germline V gene are SNHLY and FYNNEI. The CDR3 nucleotides are TGTGCCAGCACCGAGTGGGGGGCTGAAGCTTTCTTT. This sequence encodes CASTEWGAEAFF.

This chain links TRBV5-1 with TRBJ2-7, with D hard to call. Trimming took off 2 bases at V and 2 bases at J, with 5 bases between the two ends. CDR3 size: 12 residues. Germline V CDR1 and CDR2: SGHRS, YFSETQ. The chain's CDR3 is CASSFYTYEQYF. CDR3 nucleotides: TGCGCCAGCAGCTTTTACACCTACGAGCAGTACTTC.

This clone was seen a few times. The rearrangement links TRBV6-1 to TRBJ2-2; D gene ambiguous. From germline, CDR1 is MNHNS and CDR2 SASEGT. Trimming pared 11 bases from V and 0 bases from J, leaving 13 bases between. There are 14 residues in the CDR3. The CDR3 region is CAALGPTNTGELFF. DNA of the CDR3: TGTGCCGCCCTCGGGCCGACGAACACCGGGGAGCTGTTTTTT.

This clone was counted a few times. In DNA, the CDR3 is TGCGCCAGCAGCCAAGATTACGGCAGAGCTAACTATGGCTACACCTTC. Amino acids: CASSQDYGRANYGYTF. This rearrangement joins TRBV4-3 to TRBJ1-2; D not certain. Germline V gene lookup returns CDR1 LGHNA and CDR2 YSLEER. Trimming cost V 0 bases and J 0 bases, with 11 bases left between them. The CDR3 is 16 residues long.

This chain uses TRBV19 with TRBJ2-3, with 7 bases lining up with TRBD2. This CDR3 spans 12 amino acids. The germline gives CDR1 LNHDA, CDR2 SQIVND (reference sequence). Trimming at V came to 4 bases and at J to 6 bases, leaving 1 base not matched to a gene. Here the CDR3 DNA reads TGTGCCAGTAGTAGCGGGGGTGATACGCAGTATTTT. It specifies CASSSGGDTQYF.

The chain has TRBV6-1 and TRBJ2-5, with a weak D call TRBD2 (6 bases). Trimming cost V 2 bases and J 5 bases, with 12 bases left between them. CDR1 and CDR2 (germline): MNHNS, SASEGT. This CDR3 spans 14 amino acids. The chain's CDR3 is CASSENLGRETQYF. DNA for the CDR3: TGTGCCAGCAGTGAAAACCTAGGGAGGGAGACCCAGTACTTC.

The chain links TRBV6-6 to TRBJ2-5; D unclear. Between the trimmed V and J ends, which lost 5 bases and 5 bases, there was a span of 15 bases. The CDR3 sequence is 14 residues long. Per the germline V gene, CDR1 is MNHNY and CDR2 is SVGAGI (reference sequence). The CDR3 spells CASSTQAPQETQYF. CDR3 coding DNA: TGTGCCAGCAGTACTCAGGCACCCCAGGAGACCCAGTACTTC.

This clone was observed many times. The genes are TRBV30 and TRBJ2-7, with 7 bases matching TRBD2. With 2 bases clipped from V and 12 bases from J, the junction kept 13 bases outside the gene matches. CDR3 length: 13 amino acids. Germline V CDR1 and CDR2: GTSNPN, SVGIG (reference sequence). Here the CDR3 reads CAWSPQVGGGPYF. In nucleotides, the CDR3 is TGTGCCTGGAGTCCCCAGGTGGGGGGAGGGCCGTACTTC.

This clone has a handful of counts. The chain carries TRBV11-2 and TRBJ2-5; D might be TRBD1 (6 bases). Trimming pared 1 base from V and 2 bases from J, leaving 14 bases between. The germline V gene has CDR1 SGHAT and CDR2 FQNNGV. The CDR3 has 16 residues. The CDR3 loop reads CASSLAGTKRQETQYF. DNA of the CDR3: TGTGCCAGCAGCTTAGCTGGGACAAAGCGTCAAGAGACCCAGTACTTC.

The chain joins TRBV5-1 to TRBJ1-1, with D perhaps matching TRBD1 (5 bases). The germline CDR1 and CDR2 sequences are SGHRS and YFSETQ. V was shortened by 3 bases and J by 6 bases, with 12 bases between the two germline ends. The CDR3 runs to 13 residues. CDR3 sequence reads: CASSSGRSAEAFF. CDR3 sequence (DNA): TGCGCCAGCAGCTCGGGACGGAGCGCTGAAGCTTTCTTT.

In its sample, this clone was seen a few times. J is TRBJ2-3 and V is TRBV7-2; 7 bases are shared with TRBD1. J lost 0 bases, V lost 5 bases, and 5 bases had no gene match. The CDR3 consists of 15 residues. Germline CDR1 SGHTA, CDR2 FQGNSA. CDR3 in DNA: TGTGCCAGCAGCCCGCGACAGGGTAGCACAGATACGCAGTATTTT. Translated: CASSPRQGSTDTQYF.

This clone appeared many times. V and J are TRBV6-6 and TRBJ1-3, with D unclear. Between the trimmed V and J ends, which lost 0 bases and 2 bases, there was a span of 2 bases. Looked up from germline, CDR1 is MNHNY and CDR2 is SVGAGI (reference sequence). The CDR3 is 13 amino acids. This CDR3 reads CASSYSAGNTIYF. In DNA, the CDR3 is TGTGCCAGCAGTTACTCGGCTGGAAACACCATATATTTT.

This clone has only a few counts. The CDR3 is CAISGTSGGTADTQYF. Here the CDR3 DNA reads TGTGCCATCAGTGGAACTAGCGGGGGGACCGCAGATACGCAGTATTTT. This sequence joins TRBV10-3 and TRBJ2-3, with 12 bases that match TRBD2. This CDR3 region has 16 residues. Germline-derived CDR1 and CDR2 are ENHRY and SYGVKD. Trimming took 4 bases from V and 4 from J; bases not matched to a gene: 6.

The table lists this clone with a few counts. The identical CDR3 is also encoded by other nucleotide sequences in the sample. This chain links TRBV2 with TRBJ1-1; the D is unclear. The germline V gene has CDR1 SNHLY and CDR2 FYNNEI. The CDR3 spans 13 residues. The V and J ends lost 7 bases and 2 bases respectively, with 11 bases between them. The CDR3 DNA reads TGTGCCAGCACCCAAGACACCAACACTGAAGCTTTCTTT. Translation: CASTQDTNTEAFF. The full variable domain, in which reference TRBV2 and TRBJ1-1 provide the parts outside the CDR3, is EPEVTQTPSHQVTQMGQEVILRCVPISNHLYFYWYRQILGQKVEFLVSFYNNEISEKSEIFDDQFSVERPDGSNFTLKIRSTKLEDSAMYFCASTQDTNTEAFFGQGTRLTVV.

The CDR3 sequence is CASSSSTGRGANVLTF. CDR3 in DNA: TGTGCCAGCAGTTCGTCGACAGGGAGGGGGGCCAACGTCCTGACTTTC. This chain connects TRBV27 to TRBJ2-6; D possibly corresponds to TRBD1 (7 bases). Trimming pared 4 bases from V and 4 bases from J, leaving 14 bases between. Germline lookup yields CDR1 MNHEY and CDR2 SMNVEV (reference sequence). The CDR3 covers 16 residues.

This sequence joins TRBV5-1 and TRBJ2-5; 9 nucleotides agree with TRBD2. J gave up 3 bases and V 0 bases, and 6 bases lay outside the gene matches. The germline V gene encodes CDR1 SGHRS and CDR2 YFSETQ. The CDR3 extends over 16 amino acids. CDR3 in amino acids: CASSLGLLAGEETQYF. DNA of the CDR3: TGCGCCAGCAGCTTGGGATTATTAGCGGGGGAAGAGACCCAGTACTTC. The whole variable domain, filled in from reference TRBV5-1 and TRBJ2-5, reads KAGVTQTPRYLIKTRGQQVTLSCSPISGHRSVSWYQQTPGQGLQFLFEYFSETQRNKGNFPGRFSGRQFSNSRSEMNVSTLELGDSALYLCASSLGLLAGEETQYFGPGTRLLVL.